The clone carrying this TCR beta chain has only one observation. The record originates from a study of cytomegalovirus exposure and HLA in healthy donors. CDR1 and CDR2 from the germline V gene are ENHRY and SYGVKD. Trimming removed 6 bases at V and 10 bases at J, with 15 bases between. This CDR3 spans 13 amino acids. Both 60 Vbeta primers and 13 Jbeta primers went into the PCR. Assay: immunoSEQ multiplex PCR; the TCRdb copy retains only in-frame clones and omits some. The sample shows over 130,000 clones, roughly 88% of them seen only once. The source is a woman between 40 and 50 years old in good health and CMV-seronegative. Sequencing input: PBMCs. The V gene is TRBV10-3, the J gene TRBJ1-4; TRBD1 is a possible D gene (6 bases). CDR3 nucleotides: TGTGCCATCAGGAACCGGGACATGGGAAAACTGTTTTTT. Its translation is CAIRNRDMGKLFF.